The 21 T cell receptor beta chains in this list originate from one sample, sequenced in a study of CD4 T cells in relation to SARS-CoV-2 and coronaviruses. Sequenced by immunoSEQ multiplex PCR; TCRdb stores in-frame clones only, minus some. The table has 16,000 or so clones, around 73% seen once. Before the COVID-19 pandemic, during about 2011-2019, CD4+ T cells were taken from unexposed donors. The cells were cultured for about ten days before CD4+ T cells were isolated. Their target antigens are unknown. Sequenced material: CD4+ T cells from PBMCs, cultured in vitro. The origin of the receptors is a human donor in good health.

About this clone itself: The junction does not match germline at one end; this may be a read error. V is TRBV4-1 and J is TRBJ2-3; possible D gene TRBD1, 5 bases. Germline V lookup: CDR1 MGHRA, CDR2 YSYEKL. The CDR3 length is 16 residues. CDR3 residues: CASSQADIGRANMADF. In DNA, the CDR3 is TGCGCCAGCAGCCAAGCTGATATCGGCAGGGCTAACATGGCGGATTTT.

The chain joins TRBV19 to TRBJ2-3, with 10 nucleotides matching TRBD1. CDR3 length equals 16 residues. Germline V CDR1 and CDR2: LNHDA, SQIVND (reference sequence). The V and J ends lost 3 bases and 5 bases, in that order; junction bases with no gene match: 8. In DNA form, the CDR3 reads TGTGCCAGTAGTATTACTGGGACAGGGGTGGAAGATACGCAGTATTTT. Translated, it gives CASSITGTGVEDTQYF.

The V and J genes are TRBV11-2 and TRBJ2-6; the D gene is possibly TRBD1 (5 bases). The CDR3 spans 16 residues. Germline V gene sequence: CDR1 SGHAT, CDR2 FQNNGV. Deletions cut 7 bases from V and 0 bases from J, with 13 bases between. The CDR3 coding sequence is TGTGCCAGCACCTTTATAGGGGACTCTGGGGCCAACGTCCTGACTTTC. Its protein product is CASTFIGDSGANVLTF. Based on the CDR3 plus reference TRBV11-2 and TRBJ2-6, the full variable domain is EAGVAQSPRYKIIEKRQSVAFWCNPISGHATLYWYQQILGQGPKLLIQFQNNGVVDDSQLPKDRFSAERLKGVDSTLKIQPAKLEDSAVYLCASTFIGDSGANVLTFGAGSRLTVL.

The chain links TRBV27 to TRBJ2-2; 10 bases are shared with TRBD1. This CDR3 region has 15 residues. Germline V lookup: CDR1 MNHEY, CDR2 SMNVEV (reference sequence). V shed 8 bases and J 6 bases; nucleotides not matched to a gene: 9. The CDR3 here is CASFRRTGGSGELFF. As DNA, the CDR3 is TGTGCCAGCTTCCGTAGGACAGGGGGTTCCGGGGAGCTGTTTTTT.

The rearrangement links TRBV21-1 to TRBJ2-7; TRBD1 is the table's D call, not checked against the DNA. TRBV21-1 is given as a pseudogene. There are 13 residues in the CDR3. CDR3 bases: TGTGCCAGACCCAGGCAGGGGGTATACGAGCAGTACTTC. Protein: CARPRQGVYEQYF.

As DNA, the CDR3 is TGCGCCAGCAGCAGGATTGGACAGGCCAACACTGAAGCTTTCTTT. Its protein product is CASSRIGQANTEAFF. The rearrangement joins TRBV5-1 to TRBJ1-1; TRBD1 matches at 7 bases. CDR3 length equals 15 residues. Trimming at V came to 4 bases and at J to 2 bases, leaving 8 bases not matched to a gene. The V gene's germline CDR1 is SGHRS and CDR2 YFSETQ. Supplemented by reference TRBV5-1 and TRBJ1-1, the full variable domain reads KAGVTQTPRYLIKTRGQQVTLSCSPISGHRSVSWYQQTPGQGLQFLFEYFSETQRNKGNFPGRFSGRQFSNSRSEMNVSTLELGDSALYLCASSRIGQANTEAFFGQGTRLTVV.

The chain combines TRBV28 with TRBJ1-6, with a tentative D call TRBD1 (6 bases). There are 14 residues in the CDR3. Deletions cut 6 bases from V and 10 bases from J, with 16 bases between. Per germline, CDR1 MDHEN and CDR2 SYDVKM. The CDR3 loop reads CASSPTLGTSPLHF. The CDR3 DNA is TGTGCCAGCAGCCCAACCCTGGGGACATCACCCCTCCACTTT.

The chain is built from TRBV3-1 (or the pseudogene TRBV3-2) and TRBJ2-1, with a possible D match to TRBD1 (6 bases). V was cut by 1 base and J by 12 bases, with 13 bases left in between. This CDR3 has 13 residues. Germline values: CDR1 LGHDT, CDR2 YNNKEL (reference sequence). The CDR3 protein is CASSQAGTTGQFF. DNA for the CDR3: TGTGCCAGCAGCCAAGCGGGGACAACGGGGCAGTTCTTC.

The table lists this clone with a few counts. J is TRBJ1-5 and V is TRBV18, with D possibly TRBD1 on 5 matching bases. Trimming removed 6 bases at V and 6 bases at J, with 15 bases between. The CDR3 runs 14 residues. Germline V gene data show CDR1 as KGHSH and CDR2 as LQKENI. In nucleotides, the CDR3 is TGTGCCAGCTCCCCCGTGGGGGACGGTCAGCCCCAGCATTTT. It codes for CASSPVGDGQPQHF.

This chain links TRBV2 with TRBJ2-7; D is possibly TRBD1 (5 bases). The V gene's germline CDR1 is SNHLY and CDR2 FYNNEI. V was pared by 0 bases and J by 6 bases, with 15 bases between. The CDR3 is 15 amino acids. In nucleotides, the CDR3 is TGTGCCAGCAGTGAAGCCCCTCAAAACAGGCTCGAGCAGTACTTC. As protein: CASSEAPQNRLEQYF.

The chain uses TRBV7-2 and TRBJ2-1; D not resolved. This CDR3 contains 13 residues. The germline V gene has CDR1 SGHTA and CDR2 FQGNSA. V dropped 2 bases and J dropped 1 base, with 3 bases sitting between them. The CDR3 loop reads CASSLKSYNEQFF. CDR3 DNA sequence: TGTGCCAGCAGCTTAAAATCCTACAATGAGCAGTTCTTC. The whole variable domain, filled in from reference TRBV7-2 and TRBJ2-1, reads GAGVSQSPSNKVTEKGKDVELRCDPISGHTALYWYRQSLGQGLEFLIYFQGNSAPDKSGLPSDRFSAERTGGSVSTLTIQRTQQEDSAVYLCASSLKSYNEQFFGPGTRLTVL.

The chain recombines TRBV11-2 with TRBJ2-1; 7 nucleotides line up with TRBD2. The CDR3 has 16 residues. The germline V gene has CDR1 SGHAT and CDR2 FQNNGV. V shed 5 bases, J shed 4 bases, and the junction held 11 bases outside the gene matches. The CDR3 DNA reads TGTGCCAGCAGCAATCGACGGGCTAGCGGATACAATGAGCAGTTCTTC. It encodes CASSNRRASGYNEQFF. Based on the CDR3 plus reference TRBV11-2 and TRBJ2-1, the full variable domain is EAGVAQSPRYKIIEKRQSVAFWCNPISGHATLYWYQQILGQGPKLLIQFQNNGVVDDSQLPKDRFSAERLKGVDSTLKIQPAKLEDSAVYLCASSNRRASGYNEQFFGPGTRLTVL.

V gene TRBV24-1 combines with J gene TRBJ2-2, with D perhaps being TRBD1 or TRBD2 (5 bases each). The CDR3 runs to 14 residues. The V and J ends lost 10 bases and 4 bases respectively, with 15 bases between them. Germline assignment: CDR1 KGHDR and CDR2 SFDVKD. Here the CDR3 DNA reads TGTGCCACACGCCAGGGAGATGTCACCGGGGAGCTGTTTTTT. Its protein is CATRQGDVTGELFF.

This clone ranks as large. The chain links TRBV7-8 to TRBJ1-5; D is undetermined. V gave up 5 bases and J gave up 5 bases, with 10 bases separating them. The length of the CDR3 is 13 residues. Germline lookup yields CDR1 SGHVS and CDR2 FQNEAQ. CDR3 region: CASSRLADQPQHF. DNA for the CDR3: TGTGCCAGCAGCCGTTTAGCGGATCAGCCCCAGCATTTT.

The chain carries TRBV5-1 and TRBJ2-7; 7 bases fit TRBD2. V dropped 6 bases and J dropped 3; count of bases not matched to a gene: 24. Germline assignment: CDR1 SGHRS and CDR2 YFSETQ. This CDR3 is built from 19 residues. DNA for the CDR3: TGCGCCAGCACCGGGGCCAGGGACCTAGCGGACCCCCGGGGCTACGAGCAGTACTTC. It encodes CASTGARDLADPRGYEQYF.

The chain has TRBV19 and TRBJ2-1; D possibly corresponds to TRBD2 (6 bases). V lost 7 bases, J lost 8 bases, and 9 bases lay in between. This CDR3 spans 11 amino acids. Germline CDR1 and CDR2: LNHDA and SQIVND (reference sequence). CDR3 DNA sequence: TGTGCCAGTACCATAGCGGATGAGCAGTTCTTC. Protein: CASTIADEQFF.

The V call is TRBV7-9, the J call TRBJ2-1, with TRBD2 matching 7 bases. Germline values: CDR1 SEHNR, CDR2 FQNEAQ (reference sequence). The length of the CDR3 is 15 residues. The V and J ends lost 1 base and 6 bases, in that order; junction bases with no gene match: 6. CDR3 amino acids: CASSLVPTSRNEQFF. DNA of the CDR3: TGTGCCAGCAGCTTAGTGCCGACTAGCCGCAATGAGCAGTTCTTC.

The chain links TRBV3-1 (or the pseudogene TRBV3-2) to TRBJ2-5; perhaps D is TRBD1 or TRBD2 (5 bases each). The CDR3 sequence is 19 residues long. Trimming pared 0 bases from V and 5 bases from J, leaving 25 bases between. The V gene's germline CDR1 is LGHDT and CDR2 YNNKEL (reference sequence). The CDR3 sequence: CASSQDRGETVNSGETQYF. CDR3 DNA: TGTGCCAGCAGCCAAGATCGAGGGGAAACGGTCAATTCTGGGGAGACCCAGTACTTC.

There are a few counts of this clone. The V and J genes are TRBV29-1 and TRBJ2-7, with 7 positions matching TRBD1. V was clipped by 5 bases and J by 7 bases; unmatched bases: 14. Germline CDR1 SQVTM, CDR2 ANQGSEA. The CDR3 is made up of 14 amino acids. In DNA, the CDR3 is TGCAGCGTTCAAAAGGGACAGTGGCCGTTTGAGCAGTACTTC. Translation: CSVQKGQWPFEQYF.

This CDR3 reads CASSLSLAADTQYF. The DNA of the CDR3 is TGTGCCAGCAGCTTATCCCTAGCGGCAGATACGCAGTATTTT. The chain uses TRBV7-2 and TRBJ2-3; 7 bases map to TRBD2. Germline V gene data show CDR1 as SGHTA and CDR2 as FQGNSA. This CDR3 region has 14 residues. The J segment lost 4 bases and the V segment lost 2 bases, leaving 3 bases of the junction unmatched. Looking up the rest from reference TRBV7-2 and TRBJ2-3 gives the full variable domain: GAGVSQSPSNKVTEKGKDVELRCDPISGHTALYWYRQSLGQGLEFLIYFQGNSAPDKSGLPSDRFSAERTGGSVSTLTIQRTQQEDSAVYLCASSLSLAADTQYFGPGTRLTVL.

The V call is TRBV2, the J call TRBJ2-1; D perhaps matches TRBD1 (6 bases). Germline V gene lookup returns CDR1 SNHLY and CDR2 FYNNEI. This CDR3 has 13 residues. V was clipped by 6 bases and J by 5 bases, with 11 bases between them. Here the CDR3 reads CASSPDRNNEQFF. The CDR3 coding sequence is TGTGCCAGCAGCCCCGACAGGAACAATGAGCAGTTCTTC.